The 9 T cell receptor beta chains below all came from one sample that was sequenced in a study of blood T cells in healthy people across ages. It was with a sample-barcoded 5' primer and a J-beta primer mix that a second PCR of roughly 7 to 12 cycles was run. TCRdb analysed the 5' RACE reads with MiXCR anew, one entry per CDR3 protein. The sample lists about a million distinct CDR3 sequences; approximately 50% were seen once. The sequenced sample was blood. These receptor sequences come from a woman aged 55-70 years in good health.

The gene calls are TRBV7-9 and TRBJ2-5, with D unclear. V was cut by 4 bases and J by 0 bases, with 15 bases left in between. CDR3 length: 16 amino acids. Germline CDR1 reads SEHNR; CDR2 reads FQNEAQ (reference sequence). CDR3 DNA: TGTGCCAGCAGCTCGCCCCTGGACGGCCACCAAGAGACCCAGTACTTC. Translating it yields CASSSPLDGHQETQYF. The variable domain in full, with the rest retrieved from reference TRBV7-9 and TRBJ2-5, is DTGVSQNPRHKITKRGQNVTFRCDPISEHNRLYWYRQTLGQGPEFLTYFQNEAQLEKSRLLSDRFSAERPKGSFSTLEIQRTEQGDSAMYLCASSSPLDGHQETQYFGPGTRLLVL.

This chain uses TRBV20-1 with TRBJ2-1; perhaps TRBD1 as D (6 bases). This CDR3 is 12 amino acids long. V was clipped by 0 bases and J by 8 bases, with 8 bases between them. Looked up from germline, CDR1 is DFQATT and CDR2 is SNEGSKA (reference sequence). CDR3 nucleotides: TGCAGTGCTAGAGACCAGGGGTATGAGCAGTTCTTC. It yields the protein CSARDQGYEQFF.

The gene calls are TRBV20-1 and TRBJ2-5; tentative D call: TRBD1 (6 bases). The CDR3 is 15 residues long. The V gene's germline CDR1 is DFQATT and CDR2 SNEGSKA (reference sequence). Trimming removed 3 bases from V and 3 bases from J, with 17 bases in between. CDR3 residues: CSARETRGKKETQYF. CDR3 DNA: TGCAGTGCTAGGGAAACTAGGGGGAAAAAAGAGACCCAGTACTTC.

The rearrangement links TRBV7-3 to TRBJ2-1, with D perhaps matching TRBD2 (5 bases). Deletions cut 0 bases from V and 0 bases from J, with 9 bases between. Germline CDR1 and CDR2: SGHTA and FQGTGA. This CDR3 has 16 residues. The CDR3 coding sequence is TGTGCCAGCAGCTTAACAATCGGGATCTCCTACAATGAGCAGTTCTTC. This codes for CASSLTIGISYNEQFF. The full variable domain, with the rest looked up from reference TRBV7-3 and TRBJ2-1, is GAGVSQTPSNKVTEKGKYVELRCDPISGHTALYWYRQSLGQGPEFLIYFQGTGAADDSGLPNDRFFAVRPEGSVSTLKIQRTERGDSAVYLCASSLTIGISYNEQFFGPGTRLTVL.

As for this clonotype: The junction shows a germline mismatch at one end, possibly a read error. DNA of the CDR3: TGTGCTAGCAGCTTGAGGGGGCGCCTAGACCAAGAGACCCAGTACTTC. Protein product: CASSLRGRLDQETQYF. The chain combines TRBV7-7 with TRBJ2-5, with 7 bases lining up with TRBD1. The germline gives CDR1 SSHAT, CDR2 FNYEAQ (reference sequence). The CDR3 is 16 amino acids.

The V call is TRBV4-1, the J call TRBJ2-1; TRBD2 agrees at 7 bases. After removal of 5 bases from V and 5 bases from J, the junction contained 12 bases not matched to a gene. From germline, CDR1 is MGHRA and CDR2 YSYEKL. The CDR3 runs to 16 residues. In DNA, the CDR3 is TGCGCCAGCAGCATCAGCGGGACCCCCCGGGACAATGAGCAGTTCTTC. Translating gives CASSISGTPRDNEQFF.

This clonotype was observed a handful of times. The chain employs TRBV28 and TRBJ2-5; TRBD1 agrees at 7 bases. Germline loops: CDR1 MDHEN, CDR2 SYDVKM. The CDR3 spans 13 residues. V gave up 7 bases and J gave up 5 bases; unmatched junction bases: 7. This chain's CDR3 is CASTLDRVETQYF. The CDR3 DNA sequence: TGTGCCAGCACCCTTGACAGGGTTGAGACCCAGTACTTC.

J is TRBJ2-3 and V is TRBV7-7; no definite D call. Germline V gives CDR1 SSHAT, CDR2 FNYEAQ (reference sequence). V lost 5 bases, J lost 4 bases, and 10 bases lay in between. The CDR3 totals 13 residues. In DNA form, the CDR3 reads TGTGCCAGCAGCGTGTCCCTAGCAGATACGCAGTATTTT. The encoded protein is CASSVSLADTQYF.

The V and J genes are TRBV12-3 or TRBV12-4 and TRBJ2-3, with D possibly being TRBD2 (6 bases). The V and J ends lost 5 bases and 8 bases respectively, with 20 bases between them. The CDR3 length is 15 residues. CDR3 DNA: TGTGCCAGCAGTCCCCCGCGACTATCGGGAGCTACGCAGTATTTT. This sequence encodes CASSPPRLSGATQYF.